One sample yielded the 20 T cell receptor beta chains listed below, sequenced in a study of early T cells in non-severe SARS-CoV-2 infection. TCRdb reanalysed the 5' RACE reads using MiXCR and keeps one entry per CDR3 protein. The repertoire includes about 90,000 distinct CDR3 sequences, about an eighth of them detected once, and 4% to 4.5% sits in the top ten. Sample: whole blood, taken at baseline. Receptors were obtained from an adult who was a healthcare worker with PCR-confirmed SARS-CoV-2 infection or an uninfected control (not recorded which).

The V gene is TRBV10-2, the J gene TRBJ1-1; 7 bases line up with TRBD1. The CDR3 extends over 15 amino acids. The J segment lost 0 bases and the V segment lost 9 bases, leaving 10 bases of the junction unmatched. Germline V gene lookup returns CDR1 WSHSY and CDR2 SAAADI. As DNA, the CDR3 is TGCGCCAGTCAAGACCGCCAGGGGGTGAACACTGAAGCTTTCTTT. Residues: CASQDRQGVNTEAFF.

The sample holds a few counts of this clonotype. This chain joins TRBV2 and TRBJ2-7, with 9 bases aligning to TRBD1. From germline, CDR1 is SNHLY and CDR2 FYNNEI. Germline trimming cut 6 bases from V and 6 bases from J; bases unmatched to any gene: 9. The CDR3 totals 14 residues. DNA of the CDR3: TGTGCCAGCAGGACATCAGGGACAGGGACCGAGCAGTACTTC. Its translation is CASRTSGTGTEQYF.

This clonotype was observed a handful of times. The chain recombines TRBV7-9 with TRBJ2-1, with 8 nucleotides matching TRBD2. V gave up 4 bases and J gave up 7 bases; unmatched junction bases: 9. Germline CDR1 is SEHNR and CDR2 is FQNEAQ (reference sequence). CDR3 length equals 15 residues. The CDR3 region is CASSWRLATQNEQFF. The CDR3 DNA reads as TGTGCCAGCAGCTGGAGACTAGCGACACAGAATGAGCAGTTCTTC.

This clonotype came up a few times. In DNA, the CDR3 is TGTGCCAGCACCTCCGGGACCGCCTCGGGTGGCTACACCTTC. As protein: CASTSGTASGGYTF. V usage is TRBV27 and J usage is TRBJ1-2, with a tentative D call TRBD1 (5 bases). The CDR3 runs 14 residues. CDR1 is MNHEY, CDR2 SMNVEV, per germline (reference sequence). V was clipped by 7 bases and J by 7 bases, with 19 bases between them.

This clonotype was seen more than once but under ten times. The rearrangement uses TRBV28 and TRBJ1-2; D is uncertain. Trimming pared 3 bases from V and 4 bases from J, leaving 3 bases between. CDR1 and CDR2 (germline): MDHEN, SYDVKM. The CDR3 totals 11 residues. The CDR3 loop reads CASSLAYGYTF. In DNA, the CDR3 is TGTGCCAGCAGTTTGGCCTATGGCTACACCTTC.

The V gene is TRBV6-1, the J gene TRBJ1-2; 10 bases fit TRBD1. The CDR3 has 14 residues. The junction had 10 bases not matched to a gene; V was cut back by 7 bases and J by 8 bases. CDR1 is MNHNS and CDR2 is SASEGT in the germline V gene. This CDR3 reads CASIGGTGVNGYTF. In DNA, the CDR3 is TGTGCCAGCATCGGCGGGACAGGGGTAAACGGCTACACCTTC.

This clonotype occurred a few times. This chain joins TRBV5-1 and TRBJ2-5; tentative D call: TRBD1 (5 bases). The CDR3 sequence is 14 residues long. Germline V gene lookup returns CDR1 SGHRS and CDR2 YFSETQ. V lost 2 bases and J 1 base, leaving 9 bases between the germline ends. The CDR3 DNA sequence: TGCGCCAGCAGCTTAACGACAGCCCAAGAGACCCAGTACTTC. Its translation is CASSLTTAQETQYF.

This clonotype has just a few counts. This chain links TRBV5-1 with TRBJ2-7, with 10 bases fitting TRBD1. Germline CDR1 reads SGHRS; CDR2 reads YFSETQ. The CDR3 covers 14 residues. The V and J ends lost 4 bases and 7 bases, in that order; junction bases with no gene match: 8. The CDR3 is CASSLRQGAMEQYF. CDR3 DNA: TGCGCCAGCAGCCTTCGACAGGGGGCGATGGAGCAGTACTTC.

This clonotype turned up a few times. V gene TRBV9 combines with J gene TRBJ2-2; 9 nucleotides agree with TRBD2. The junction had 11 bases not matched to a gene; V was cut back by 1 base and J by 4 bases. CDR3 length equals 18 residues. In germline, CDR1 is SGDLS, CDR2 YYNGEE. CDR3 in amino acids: CASSVQASGNSGTGELFF. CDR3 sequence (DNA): TGTGCCAGCAGCGTACAGGCTAGCGGGAACTCGGGCACCGGGGAGCTGTTTTTT.

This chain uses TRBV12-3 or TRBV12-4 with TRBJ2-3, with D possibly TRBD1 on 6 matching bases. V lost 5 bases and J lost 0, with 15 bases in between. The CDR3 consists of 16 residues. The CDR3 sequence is CASSPLGGFSTDTQYF. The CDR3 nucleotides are TGTGCCAGCAGTCCCTTAGGGGGTTTTAGCACAGATACGCAGTATTTT.

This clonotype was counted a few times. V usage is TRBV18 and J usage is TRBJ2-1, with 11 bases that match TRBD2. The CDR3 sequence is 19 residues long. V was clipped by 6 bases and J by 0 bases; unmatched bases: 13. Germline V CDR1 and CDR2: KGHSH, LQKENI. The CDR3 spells CASSTLPGLAVSSYNEQFF. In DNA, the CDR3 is TGTGCCAGCTCTACTCTACCGGGACTAGCGGTGAGCTCCTACAATGAGCAGTTCTTC.

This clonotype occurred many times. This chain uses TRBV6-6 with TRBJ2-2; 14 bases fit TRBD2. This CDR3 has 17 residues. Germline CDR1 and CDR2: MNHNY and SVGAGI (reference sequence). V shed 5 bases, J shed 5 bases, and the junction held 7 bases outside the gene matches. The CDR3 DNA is TGTGCCAGCAGTAATTCGGGACTAGCGGGAGCTACCGGGGAGCTGTTTTTT. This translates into CASSNSGLAGATGELFF.

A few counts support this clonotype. The CDR3 DNA sequence: TGTGCCAGCAGCTTTTTGGCTAGCGATACGAATGAGCAGTTCTTC. Translated: CASSFLASDTNEQFF. This chain connects TRBV7-2 to TRBJ2-1, with D tentatively TRBD2 (6 bases). Germline loops: CDR1 SGHTA, CDR2 FQGNSA. V dropped 3 bases and J dropped 7 bases, with 16 bases sitting between them. CDR3 size: 15 residues.

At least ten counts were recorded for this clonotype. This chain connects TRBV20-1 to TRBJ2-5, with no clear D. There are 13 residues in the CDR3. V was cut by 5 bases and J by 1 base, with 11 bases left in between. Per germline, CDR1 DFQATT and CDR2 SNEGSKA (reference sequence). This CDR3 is CSAFQLPQETQYF. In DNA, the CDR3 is TGCAGTGCTTTTCAGCTGCCCCAAGAGACCCAGTACTTC.

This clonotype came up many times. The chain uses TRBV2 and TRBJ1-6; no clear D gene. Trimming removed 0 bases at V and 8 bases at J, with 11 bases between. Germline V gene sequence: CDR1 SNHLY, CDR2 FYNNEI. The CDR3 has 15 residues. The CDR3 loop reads CASSEASRIYSPLHF. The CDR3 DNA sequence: TGTGCCAGCAGTGAAGCCAGCCGTATATATTCACCCCTCCACTTT.

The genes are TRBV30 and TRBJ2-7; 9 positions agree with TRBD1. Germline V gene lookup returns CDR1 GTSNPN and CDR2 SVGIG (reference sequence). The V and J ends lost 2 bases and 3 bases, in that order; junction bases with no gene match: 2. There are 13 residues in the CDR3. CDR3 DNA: TGTGCCTGGAGTACAGGGGGCTACTACGAGCAGTACTTC. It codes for CAWSTGGYYEQYF.

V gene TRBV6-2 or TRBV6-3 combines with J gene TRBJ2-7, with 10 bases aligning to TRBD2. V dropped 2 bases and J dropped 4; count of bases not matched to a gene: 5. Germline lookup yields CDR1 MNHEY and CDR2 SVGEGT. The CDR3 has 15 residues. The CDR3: CASSYEERGGYEQYF. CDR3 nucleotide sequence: TGTGCCAGCAGTTACGAGGAGCGGGGGGGTTACGAGCAGTACTTC.

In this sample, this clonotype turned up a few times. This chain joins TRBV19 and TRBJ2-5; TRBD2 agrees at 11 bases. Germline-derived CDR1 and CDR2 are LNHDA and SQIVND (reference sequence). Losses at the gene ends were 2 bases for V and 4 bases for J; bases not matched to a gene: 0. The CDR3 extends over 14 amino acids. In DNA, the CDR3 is TGTGCCAGTAGTATACTAGCGGGGGGAGAGACCCAGTACTTC. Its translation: CASSILAGGETQYF.

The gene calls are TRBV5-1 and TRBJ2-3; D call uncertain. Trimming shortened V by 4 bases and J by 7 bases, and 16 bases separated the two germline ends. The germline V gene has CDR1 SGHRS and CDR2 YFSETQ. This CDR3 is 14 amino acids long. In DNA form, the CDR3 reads TGCGCCAGCAGCCTAGACGTAGGGCCCAATACGCAGTATTTT. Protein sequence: CASSLDVGPNTQYF.

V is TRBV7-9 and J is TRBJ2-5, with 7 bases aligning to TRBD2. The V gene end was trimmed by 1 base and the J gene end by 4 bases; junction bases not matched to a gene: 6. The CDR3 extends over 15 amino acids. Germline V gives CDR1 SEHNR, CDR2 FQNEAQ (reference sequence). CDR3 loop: CASSLEAGPRETQYF. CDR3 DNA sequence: TGTGCCAGCAGCTTAGAAGCGGGACCCCGAGAGACCCAGTACTTC.